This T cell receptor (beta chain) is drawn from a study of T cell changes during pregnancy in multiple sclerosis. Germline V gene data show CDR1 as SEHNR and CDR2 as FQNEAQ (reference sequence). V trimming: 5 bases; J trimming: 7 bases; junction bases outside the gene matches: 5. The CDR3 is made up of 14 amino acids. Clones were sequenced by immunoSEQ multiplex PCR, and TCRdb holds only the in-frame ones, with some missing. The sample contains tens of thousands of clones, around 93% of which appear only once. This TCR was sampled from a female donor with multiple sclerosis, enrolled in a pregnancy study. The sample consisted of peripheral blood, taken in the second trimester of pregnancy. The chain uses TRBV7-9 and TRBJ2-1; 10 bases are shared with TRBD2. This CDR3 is CASSALAGANEQFF. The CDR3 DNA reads TGTGCCAGCAGCGCTCTAGCGGGAGCGAATGAGCAGTTCTTC.